Below, 31 T cell receptor beta chains from the same sample are listed, as sequenced in a study of human T cells and chemical hapten exposure (TCRdb year 2021). Library prep was done by RACE. The reads were generated on a NextSeq 500. TCRdb redid the processing of the public reads, applying fastp at Q25 and MiXCR, and retained in-frame beta chains. A single entry per CDR3 protein holds the most common genes and DNA from its merged rows. This sample comprises roughly 100,000 distinct CDR3 sequences, about 12% of them detected only once. The ten largest clones add up to over 1.5% of the sample. The sample's time point label is to be understood as: pre-sensitization, week 0. This specimen's treatment or condition label, per the study, means: therapeutic diphenylcyclopropenone sensitization with weekly scalp DPC. Here the sequenced sample was whole blood, taken in connection with sensitization to the hapten diphenylcyclopropenone (DPC). Receptors originate from a woman between 50 and 59 years old with alopecia areata. Some clones in this sample may be carry-over from other donors' samples.

The chain combines TRBV12-3 or TRBV12-4 with TRBJ1-1; D gene ambiguous. With 6 bases removed from V and 6 bases from J, the gap between germline ends came to 11 bases. This CDR3 is 12 amino acids long. CDR3 DNA: TGTGCCAGCAGCCGGGGAGGGTCTGAAGCTTTCTTT. It yields the protein CASSRGGSEAFF.

As DNA, the CDR3 is TGTGCCAGCTCACCGTCCGTGGCAGCGGGGGGGCGTGAGCAGTTCTTC. Amino acid sequence: CASSPSVAAGGREQFF. The chain is built from TRBV18 and TRBJ2-1; 10 bases agree with TRBD2. After removal of 3 bases from V and 9 bases from J, the junction contained 11 bases not matched to a gene. The CDR3 is made up of 16 amino acids. Germline lookup yields CDR1 KGHSH and CDR2 LQKENI. The variable domain in full, with the rest retrieved from reference TRBV18 and TRBJ2-1, is NAGVMQNPRHLVRRRGQEARLRCSPMKGHSHVYWYRQLPEEGLKFMVYLQKENIIDESGMPKERFSAEFPKEGPSILRIQQVVRGDSAAYFCASSPSVAAGGREQFFGPGTRLTVL.

The chain uses TRBV2 and TRBJ1-5, with D unresolved. The CDR3 length is 13 residues. The ends were cut back, 2 bases at V and 2 bases at J, with 4 bases in the middle. Germline CDR1 SNHLY, CDR2 FYNNEI. The CDR3 loop is CASSEQGNQPQHF. The CDR3 DNA sequence: TGTGCCAGCAGTGAACAGGGCAATCAGCCCCAGCATTTT.

This clonotype showed up just a few times. J is TRBJ2-7 and V is TRBV5-5, with TRBD1 matching over 9 bases. CDR1 is SGHKS and CDR2 is YYEKEE in the germline V gene (reference sequence). The CDR3 runs to 15 residues. V trimming: 0 bases; J trimming: 1 base; junction bases outside the gene matches: 2. The CDR3, as DNA: TGTGCCAGCAGCTTGGAGGGACAGGGATCCTACGAGCAGTACTTC. Residues: CASSLEGQGSYEQYF.

The gene calls are TRBV9 and TRBJ1-6; TRBD1 matches at 7 bases. The CDR3 covers 14 residues. Germline assignment: CDR1 SGDLS and CDR2 YYNGEE. V shed 3 bases and J 9 bases; nucleotides not matched to a gene: 6. The CDR3 here is CASSERGQTSPLHF. In nucleotides, the CDR3 is TGTGCCAGCAGCGAGCGGGGACAGACTTCACCCCTCCACTTT.

The chain recombines TRBV20-1 with TRBJ2-3; the match to TRBD2 covers 12 bases. CDR3 length: 16 amino acids. After removal of 6 bases from V and 0 bases from J, the junction contained 7 bases not matched to a gene. CDR1 DFQATT and CDR2 SNEGSKA come from the germline V gene (reference sequence). The DNA of the CDR3 is TGCAGTGCCGAGATAGGGACTAGCGGGAGCACAGATACGCAGTATTTT. Residues: CSAEIGTSGSTDTQYF.

The genes are TRBV20-1 and TRBJ1-5; the D is unclear. The CDR3 spans 12 residues. V was shortened by 5 bases and J by 11 bases, with 16 bases between the two germline ends. CDR1 is DFQATT and CDR2 is SNEGSKA in the germline V gene (reference sequence). CDR3 loop: CSAVPPPAAQHF. The DNA for the CDR3 is TGCAGTGCTGTCCCACCGCCTGCGGCCCAGCATTTT.

This clonotype has a handful of counts. This chain links TRBV12-3 or TRBV12-4 with TRBJ1-5; no firm D call. The V gene lost 2 bases and the J gene lost 2 bases, with 4 bases spanning the gap. This CDR3 spans 13 amino acids. CDR3 loop: CASSLRRNQPQHF. DNA of the CDR3: TGTGCCAGCAGTTTAAGGCGCAATCAGCCCCAGCATTTT.

This clonotype was counted many times. The rearrangement links TRBV20-1 to TRBJ2-3, with D perhaps TRBD2 (6 bases). V was shortened by 6 bases and J by 7 bases, with 17 bases between the two germline ends. The CDR3 loop spans 13 amino acids. The germline CDR1 and CDR2 sequences are DFQATT and SNEGSKA (reference sequence). The CDR3 nucleotides read TGCAGTGCAACCGGGACTGACCTACATACGCAGTATTTT. The encoded protein is CSATGTDLHTQYF.

This clonotype occurred a few times. The chain is built from TRBV5-4 and TRBJ2-5, with D possibly matching TRBD2 (6 bases). CDR1 is SGHNT, CDR2 YYREEE, per germline (reference sequence). This CDR3 spans 13 amino acids. The V end lost 2 bases, the J end lost 5 bases, and 10 bases lay between the germline ends. The CDR3 DNA reads TGTGCCAGCAGCTTTGCGGGAAGGGAGACCCAGTACTTC. It yields the protein CASSFAGRETQYF.

The rearrangement joins TRBV18 to TRBJ2-3; D remains unclear. Trimming left V 2 bases short and J 5 bases short, with 17 bases between. Looked up from germline, CDR1 is KGHSH and CDR2 is LQKENI. The CDR3 is 16 residues long. The CDR3 coding sequence is TGTGCCAGCTCACCAAACCCCCAGTTACTGATAGATACGCAGTATTTT. Residues: CASSPNPQLLIDTQYF. The full variable domain, its missing parts supplied by reference TRBV18 and TRBJ2-3, is NAGVMQNPRHLVRRRGQEARLRCSPMKGHSHVYWYRQLPEEGLKFMVYLQKENIIDESGMPKERFSAEFPKEGPSILRIQQVVRGDSAAYFCASSPNPQLLIDTQYFGPGTRLTVL.

This sequence joins TRBV18 and TRBJ2-7; D gene ambiguous. This CDR3 comprises 14 residues. CDR1 is KGHSH and CDR2 is LQKENI in the germline V gene. Trimming pared 3 bases from V and 0 bases from J, leaving 9 bases between. CDR3: CASSPGTGSYEQYF. The CDR3 region has the DNA TGTGCCAGCTCACCTGGAACGGGCTCCTACGAGCAGTACTTC.

This chain connects TRBV20-1 to TRBJ2-2; D gene unclear. This CDR3 is 13 amino acids long. Deletions cut 5 bases from V and 4 bases from J, with 11 bases between. Looked up from germline, CDR1 is DFQATT and CDR2 is SNEGSKA (reference sequence). CDR3 region: CSAGPYITGELFF. DNA of the CDR3: TGCAGTGCTGGACCATACATCACCGGGGAGCTGTTTTTT.

This clonotype has only a few counts. The rearrangement joins TRBV5-1 to TRBJ1-1; D is unclear. In germline, CDR1 is SGHRS, CDR2 YFSETQ. This CDR3 comprises 14 residues. V lost 1 base to trimming and J lost 3 bases, with 10 bases between them. The CDR3 region is CASSLFGKDTEAFF. The CDR3 DNA follows: TGCGCCAGCAGCTTGTTCGGGAAGGACACTGAAGCTTTCTTT.

The chain uses TRBV6-4 and TRBJ1-4; tentatively, D is TRBD1 (5 bases). CDR1 and CDR2 from the germline V gene are MRHNA and SNTAGT. This CDR3 contains 15 residues. Trimming stripped 0 bases from V and 8 bases from J, with 13 bases between. CDR3 in amino acids: CASSDSKRRGEKLFF. In nucleotides, the CDR3 is TGTGCCAGCAGTGACTCGAAGCGGAGGGGCGAAAAACTGTTTTTT.

This clonotype occurred a few times. This chain uses TRBV7-2 with TRBJ1-1; no definite D call. V dropped 5 bases and J dropped 5 bases, with 12 bases sitting between them. Germline V CDR1 and CDR2: SGHTA, FQGNSA. The CDR3 has 13 residues. The CDR3 loop is CASSPSLQTEAFF. CDR3 nucleotide sequence: TGTGCCAGCAGCCCGTCCCTGCAGACTGAAGCTTTCTTT.

The rearrangement links TRBV29-1 to TRBJ2-2; 12 bases align to TRBD1. Germline-derived CDR1 and CDR2 are SQVTM and ANQGSEA. V shed 7 bases and J 11 bases; nucleotides not matched to a gene: 11. This CDR3 spans 14 amino acids. Written as DNA, the CDR3 is TGCAGCGCCGGGACAGGGGGCCGGACCCGTGAGCTGTTTTTT. Translating gives CSAGTGGRTRELFF.

J is TRBJ1-1 and V is TRBV12-3 or TRBV12-4; D remains unclear. The CDR3 contains 14 residues. Trimming cost V 2 bases and J 0 bases, with 7 bases left between them. CDR3 amino acids: CASSLNTMNTEAFF. CDR3 DNA: TGTGCCAGCAGTTTAAATACAATGAACACTGAAGCTTTCTTT.

The V call is TRBV3-1, the J call TRBJ2-7; TRBD2 is a possible D gene (5 bases). CDR1 and CDR2 (germline): LGHDT, YNNKEL (reference sequence). Trimming removed 0 bases from V and 6 bases from J, with 12 bases in between. The CDR3 is 14 amino acids. The CDR3 DNA sequence: TGTGCCAGCAGCCAAGAAAGAGGGTTTCTCGAGCAGTACTTC. Translation: CASSQERGFLEQYF.

This chain uses TRBV10-3 with TRBJ2-3, with 7 bases matching TRBD1. This CDR3 comprises 16 residues. Per germline, CDR1 ENHRY and CDR2 SYGVKD. Trimming cost V 2 bases and J 4 bases; bases outside gene matches: 9. The CDR3 here is CAISEPGQRTADTQYF. The CDR3 DNA follows: TGTGCCATCAGTGAGCCGGGACAGCGAACGGCAGATACGCAGTATTTT.

This clonotype has a handful of counts. The chain recombines TRBV12-3 or TRBV12-4 with TRBJ1-2, with TRBD1 matching over 10 bases. The CDR3 is 14 amino acids. J was trimmed by 8 bases and V by 2 bases; bases with no gene match: 5. CDR3 coding DNA: TGTGCCAGCAGTTTACCGACAGGGGGCGTCGGCTACACCTTC. This codes for CASSLPTGGVGYTF.

This sequence joins TRBV4-2 and TRBJ2-3; 9 nucleotides match TRBD1. CDR3 size: 18 residues. Germline CDR1 is LGHNA and CDR2 is YNFKEQ. Losses at the gene ends were 1 base for V and 2 bases for J; bases not matched to a gene: 10. The CDR3 spells CASSQGLRGTGNTDTQYF. The CDR3 DNA is TGTGCCAGCAGCCAAGGTCTACGCGGGACAGGGAACACAGATACGCAGTATTTT.

This clonotype was detected a few times. At one end the junction does not follow the germline gene, possibly because of a read error. The rearrangement uses TRBV7-7 and TRBJ2-1, with TRBD2 matching 8 bases. This CDR3 spans 16 amino acids. The V gene's germline CDR1 is SSHAT and CDR2 FNYEAQ (reference sequence). The CDR3 DNA reads TGTGCTAGCAGCCCAGGCCCCAGCGGGGGATCCAATGAGCAGTTCTTC. This gives the protein CASSPGPSGGSNEQFF.

The CDR3 DNA is TGTGCCAGCAGCGGGACTAGCGGGTATACGCAGTATTTT. The encoded protein is CASSGTSGYTQYF. The chain links TRBV7-2 to TRBJ2-3; 12 nucleotides line up with TRBD2. This CDR3 is 13 amino acids long. Per germline, CDR1 SGHTA and CDR2 FQGNSA. J lost 7 bases, V lost 5 bases, and 1 base had no gene match. Full variable domain (rest looked up from reference TRBV7-2 and TRBJ2-3): GAGVSQSPSNKVTEKGKDVELRCDPISGHTALYWYRQSLGQGLEFLIYFQGNSAPDKSGLPSDRFSAERTGGSVSTLTIQRTQQEDSAVYLCASSGTSGYTQYFGPGTRLTVL.

The V call is TRBV29-1, the J call TRBJ2-3; D remains unclear. In germline, CDR1 is SQVTM, CDR2 ANQGSEA. The V gene lost 2 bases and the J gene lost 4 bases, with 7 bases spanning the gap. CDR3 length: 12 residues. This chain's CDR3 is CSVEKGPDTQYF. In nucleotides, the CDR3 is TGCAGCGTTGAAAAAGGGCCAGATACGCAGTATTTT.

The rearrangement uses TRBV5-1 and TRBJ1-3, with D maybe TRBD1 (6 bases). Trimming removed 3 bases at V and 4 bases at J, with 11 bases between. The CDR3 is 14 residues long. Germline loops: CDR1 SGHRS, CDR2 YFSETQ. CDR3 protein: CASSSQGTGNTIYF. The CDR3 coding sequence is TGCGCCAGCAGCTCGCAGGGGACAGGAAACACCATATATTTT.

This clonotype occurred a few times. Relative to the germline gene, one junction end is altered; a read error may explain this. The chain recombines TRBV24-1 with TRBJ2-1; D perhaps matches TRBD1 (5 bases). This CDR3 spans 13 amino acids. Germline CDR1 reads KGHDR; CDR2 reads SFDVKD. The CDR3, as DNA: TGTGCCACCAGGCGGACATCCAACAATGAGCATTTCTTC. Its translation is CATRRTSNNEHFF.

This chain links TRBV7-2 with TRBJ1-2, with no clear D. Trimming cost V 6 bases and J 1 base, with 15 bases left between them. This CDR3 comprises 15 residues. Germline V gives CDR1 SGHTA, CDR2 FQGNSA. As DNA, the CDR3 is TGTGCCAGCAGTTTTAACTACCGTAATAACTATGGCTACACCTTC. Translation: CASSFNYRNNYGYTF.

This clonotype was counted a few times. The junction departs from the called germline gene at one end, perhaps through a read error. J is TRBJ2-1 and V is TRBV6-2 or TRBV6-3; D unresolved. Per the germline V gene, CDR1 is MNHEY and CDR2 is SVGEGT. This CDR3 is 12 amino acids long. DNA for the CDR3: TGTGCCAGCAGTGACTCACCCCTAGGGCAGTTCTTC. The encoded protein is CASSDSPLGQFF.

This clonotype has at least ten counts. The chain is built from TRBV5-4 and TRBJ2-3, with D unclear. The length of the CDR3 is 17 residues. CDR1 is SGHNT and CDR2 is YYREEE in the germline V gene (reference sequence). V dropped 1 base and J dropped 4 bases, with 19 bases sitting between them. CDR3 nucleotide sequence: TGTGCCAGCAGCTTGCCCCCCCTGCTAGAAGGGTCAGATACGCAGTATTTT. Encoded protein: CASSLPPLLEGSDTQYF.

This clonotype was seen repeatedly, ten times or more. V usage is TRBV7-6 and J usage is TRBJ1-1, with 7 bases that match TRBD1. The junction had 6 bases not matched to a gene; V was cut back by 4 bases and J by 1 base. The CDR3 is made up of 15 amino acids. Germline V gene lookup returns CDR1 SGHVS and CDR2 FNYEAQ. Here the CDR3 DNA reads TGTGCCAGCAGCTCCACGGCAGGGGGGAACACTGAAGCTTTCTTT. Encoded protein: CASSSTAGGNTEAFF.